This T cell receptor (beta chain) derives from a study of cytomegalovirus exposure and HLA in healthy donors. Primers for the PCR totalled 60 Vbeta and 13 Jbeta. Clones were read by immunoSEQ multiplex PCR, and TCRdb kept only the in-frame ones, dropping some. The sample yields more than 80,000 clones, about 85% seen once. Sequenced: PBMCs. The receptor's source is a girl aged 2 to 9 in good health and CMV-seropositive.

The CDR3 protein is CASSKAGEQGKWGNTIYF. CDR3 nucleotides: TGTGCCAGCAGCAAAGCGGGTGAACAGGGTAAGTGGGGAAACACCATATATTTT. The rearrangement joins TRBV21-1 to TRBJ1-3; the table names TRBD1, a call not compared with the DNA. TRBV21-1 is marked as a pseudogene. CDR3 length equals 18 residues.